Presented here are 16 T cell receptor beta chains from one specimen sequenced in a study of early stage breast cancer tumors. TCRdb keeps only in-frame clones here, not all; method: immunoSEQ multiplex PCR. The sample comprises under 75,000 clones, over 60% of which are singletons, and 3% to 4% rests with the top ten. The sequenced sample was blood. The receptors were sampled from a person in their thirties with breast cancer.

This rearrangement joins TRBV5-6 to TRBJ2-7; D might be TRBD1 (6 bases). This CDR3 contains 14 residues. Germline V gene data show CDR1 as SGHDT and CDR2 as YYEEEE. V dropped 0 bases and J dropped 1 base, with 8 bases sitting between them. Written as DNA, the CDR3 is TGTGCCAGCAGCTTGGGACAGGATTCCTACGAGCAGTACTTC. It codes for CASSLGQDSYEQYF.

J is TRBJ1-5 and V is TRBV6-1, with D perhaps matching TRBD1 (6 bases). Between the trimmed V and J ends, which lost 8 bases and 3 bases, there was a span of 14 bases. CDR3 length: 14 amino acids. Germline V gene sequence: CDR1 MNHNS, CDR2 SASEGT. This CDR3 reads CASQGQVVNQPQHF. The CDR3 DNA sequence: TGTGCCAGCCAGGGACAAGTAGTCAATCAGCCCCAGCATTTT.

In regard to this clone: This sample includes further DNA sequences coding for the same CDR3. This chain links TRBV19 with TRBJ1-4; the match to TRBD1 covers 11 bases. Germline assignment: CDR1 LNHDA and CDR2 SQIVND (reference sequence). The junction had 2 bases not matched to a gene; V was cut back by 3 bases and J by 8 bases. There are 14 residues in the CDR3. This CDR3 reads CASSMGQGDEKLFF. The CDR3 DNA is TGTGCCAGTAGTATGGGACAGGGGGACGAAAAACTGTTTTTT.

Only a few counts were recorded for this clone. The chain uses TRBV14 and TRBJ2-2; D perhaps matches TRBD1 (5 bases). This CDR3 contains 14 residues. Germline assignment: CDR1 SGHDN and CDR2 FVKESK. V lost 6 bases to trimming and J lost 5 bases, with 13 bases between them. The CDR3 sequence is CASRGLTPTGELFF. The CDR3 DNA reads as TGTGCCAGCAGGGGGCTGACCCCGACCGGGGAGCTGTTTTTT.

The gene calls are TRBV10-3 and TRBJ1-4, with 7 bases that match TRBD1. V lost 6 bases, J lost 5 bases, and 6 bases stayed unmatched. This CDR3 is built from 14 residues. Germline CDR1 reads ENHRY; CDR2 reads SYGVKD. The CDR3 protein is CAISQGGENEKLFF. CDR3 coding DNA: TGTGCCATCAGCCAGGGGGGGGAGAATGAAAAACTGTTTTTT.

The chain's CDR3 is CAWRIPGSSYNEQFF. CDR3 bases: TGTGCCTGGAGAATCCCGGGGAGCTCCTACAATGAGCAGTTCTTC. The J gene is TRBJ2-1, the V gene TRBV30, with D perhaps matching TRBD2 (5 bases). The CDR3 covers 15 residues. V lost 3 bases and J 0 bases, leaving 12 bases between the germline ends. Looked up from germline, CDR1 is GTSNPN and CDR2 is SVGIG (reference sequence).

V usage is TRBV28 and J usage is TRBJ2-7, with TRBD2 matching over 9 bases. CDR3 length: 14 residues. The V gene's germline CDR1 is MDHEN and CDR2 SYDVKM. With V trimmed by 10 bases and J by 4 bases, 11 bases remained unmatched. The CDR3 DNA follows: TGTGCCACACATACTAGCGGGCCTGCATACGAGCAGTACTTC. Its translation: CATHTSGPAYEQYF.

The chain employs TRBV5-1 and TRBJ2-7; 7 bases match TRBD2. The germline V gene has CDR1 SGHRS and CDR2 YFSETQ. Trimming took 4 bases from V and 7 from J; bases not matched to a gene: 14. CDR3 size: 15 residues. The chain's CDR3 is CASSRGEYPGGEQYF. The DNA of the CDR3 is TGCGCCAGCAGCCGGGGGGAGTACCCGGGCGGTGAGCAGTACTTC. The full variable domain, in which reference TRBV5-1 and TRBJ2-7 provide the parts outside the CDR3, is KAGVTQTPRYLIKTRGQQVTLSCSPISGHRSVSWYQQTPGQGLQFLFEYFSETQRNKGNFPGRFSGRQFSNSRSEMNVSTLELGDSALYLCASSRGEYPGGEQYFGPGTRLTVT.

This clone was seen only once. J is TRBJ1-3 and V is TRBV29-1; possible D gene TRBD1, 6 bases. The germline V gene has CDR1 SQVTM and CDR2 ANQGSEA. Trimming left V 7 bases short and J 0 bases short, with 7 bases between. The CDR3 spans 12 residues. The CDR3 sequence: CSGTVSGNTIYF. The CDR3 DNA reads TGCAGCGGGACAGTCTCTGGAAACACCATATATTTT.

The chain has TRBV7-2 and TRBJ2-3; D unclear. This CDR3 has 14 residues. V was cut by 5 bases and J by 3 bases, with 12 bases left in between. Germline V lookup: CDR1 SGHTA, CDR2 FQGNSA. CDR3 in DNA: TGTGCCAGCAGCGTGTATGGGATTACAGATACGCAGTATTTT. This sequence encodes CASSVYGITDTQYF.

The rearrangement joins TRBV2 to TRBJ1-5; unclear D gene. Trimming removed 11 bases at V and 2 bases at J, with 13 bases between. This CDR3 region has 13 residues. The germline gives CDR1 SNHLY, CDR2 FYNNEI. CDR3 coding DNA: TGTGCCTTTAGGGATCGCGGCAATCAGCCCCAGCATTTT. The encoded protein is CAFRDRGNQPQHF.

The rearrangement uses TRBV19 and TRBJ2-3; D may be TRBD2 (5 bases). Looked up from germline, CDR1 is LNHDA and CDR2 is SQIVND (reference sequence). Trimming took 3 bases from V and 2 from J, leaving 12 bases between them. The CDR3 sequence is 15 residues long. The CDR3 sequence is CASSIRGSLTDTQYF. The CDR3 DNA follows: TGTGCCAGTAGTATCCGGGGATCTCTCACAGATACGCAGTATTTT.

The CDR3 coding sequence is TGTGCCAGCAGTGATCTAGGGTATCAGCCCCAGCATTTT. Protein: CASSDLGYQPQHF. The chain joins TRBV2 to TRBJ1-5; unclear D gene. CDR1 and CDR2 (germline): SNHLY, FYNNEI. V lost 3 bases to trimming and J lost 5 bases, with 8 bases between them. The CDR3 is made up of 13 amino acids.

This clone has more than one count but fewer than ten. The chain combines TRBV18 with TRBJ1-1; TRBD1 is a possible D gene (5 bases). Germline loops: CDR1 KGHSH, CDR2 LQKENI. V was pared by 4 bases and J by 0 bases, with 12 bases between. This CDR3 comprises 15 residues. CDR3 protein: CASSHRQRLNTEAFF. In DNA form, the CDR3 reads TGTGCCAGCTCACACCGACAGAGATTGAACACTGAAGCTTTCTTT.

This clone has a single count. V is TRBV19 and J is TRBJ2-7; the match to TRBD2 covers 9 bases. The CDR3 is 16 residues long. Germline loops: CDR1 LNHDA, CDR2 SQIVND (reference sequence). J gave up 2 bases and V 1 base, and 6 bases lay outside the gene matches. CDR3 region: CASSIAGTSWTYEQYF. As DNA, the CDR3 is TGTGCCAGTAGTATAGCCGGGACTAGCTGGACCTACGAGCAGTACTTC.

V is TRBV4-1 and J is TRBJ1-1, with 7 positions matching TRBD1. V lost 0 bases, J lost 10 bases, and 14 bases stayed unmatched. Germline V lookup: CDR1 MGHRA, CDR2 YSYEKL. The CDR3 consists of 16 residues. The CDR3 nucleotides are TGCGCCAGCAGCCAAGATCCAGGGGGTAGCGTTAGGGGAGCTTTCTTT. It encodes CASSQDPGGSVRGAFF.